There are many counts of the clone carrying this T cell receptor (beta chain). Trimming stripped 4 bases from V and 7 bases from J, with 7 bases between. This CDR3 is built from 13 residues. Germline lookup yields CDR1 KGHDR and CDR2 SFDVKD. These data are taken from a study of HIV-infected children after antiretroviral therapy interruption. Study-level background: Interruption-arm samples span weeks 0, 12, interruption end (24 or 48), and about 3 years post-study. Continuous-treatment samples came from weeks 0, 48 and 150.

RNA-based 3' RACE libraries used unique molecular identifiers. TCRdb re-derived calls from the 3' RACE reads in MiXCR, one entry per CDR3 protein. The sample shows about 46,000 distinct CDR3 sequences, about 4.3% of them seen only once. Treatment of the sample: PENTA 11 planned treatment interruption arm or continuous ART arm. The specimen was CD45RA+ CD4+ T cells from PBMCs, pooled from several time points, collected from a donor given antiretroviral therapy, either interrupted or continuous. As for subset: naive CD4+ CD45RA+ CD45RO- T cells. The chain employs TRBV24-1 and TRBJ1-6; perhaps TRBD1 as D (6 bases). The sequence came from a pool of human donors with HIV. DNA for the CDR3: TGTGCCACCAGTGAGGACAGCAATTCACCCCTCCACTTT. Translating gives CATSEDSNSPLHF.